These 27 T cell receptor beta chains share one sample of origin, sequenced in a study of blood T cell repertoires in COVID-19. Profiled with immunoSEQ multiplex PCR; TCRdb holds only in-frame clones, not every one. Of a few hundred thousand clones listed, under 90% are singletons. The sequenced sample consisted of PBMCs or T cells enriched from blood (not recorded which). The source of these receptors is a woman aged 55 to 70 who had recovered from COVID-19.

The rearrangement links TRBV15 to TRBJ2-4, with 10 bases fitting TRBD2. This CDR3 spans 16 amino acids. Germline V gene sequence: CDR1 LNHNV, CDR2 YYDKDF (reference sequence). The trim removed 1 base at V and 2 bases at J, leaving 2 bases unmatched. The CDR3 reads CATSRGTSGPKNIQYF. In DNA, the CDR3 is TGTGCCACCAGCAGAGGGACTAGCGGTCCCAAAAACATTCAGTACTTC.

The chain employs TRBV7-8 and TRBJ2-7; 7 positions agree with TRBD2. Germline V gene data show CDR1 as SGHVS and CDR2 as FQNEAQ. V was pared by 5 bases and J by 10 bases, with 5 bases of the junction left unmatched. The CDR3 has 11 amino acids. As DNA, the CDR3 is TGTGCCAGCAGCCTCGGACTAGAACAGTACTTC. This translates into CASSLGLEQYF.

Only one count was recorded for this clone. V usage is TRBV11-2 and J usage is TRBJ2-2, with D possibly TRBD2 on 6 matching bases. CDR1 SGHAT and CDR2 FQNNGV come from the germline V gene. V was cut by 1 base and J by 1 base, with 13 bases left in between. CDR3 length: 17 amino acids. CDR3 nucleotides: TGTGCCAGCAGCTTAGCCTCGGGACTGCTGAACACCGGGGAGCTGTTTTTT. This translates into CASSLASGLLNTGELFF.

The CDR3 spells CASSLGGFDSPLHF. Here the CDR3 DNA reads TGTGCCAGCTCACTAGGGGGCTTCGATTCACCCCTCCACTTT. V gene TRBV18 combines with J gene TRBJ1-6, with 7 bases fitting TRBD1. Germline V gene data show CDR1 as KGHSH and CDR2 as LQKENI. The CDR3 spans 14 residues. V lost 4 bases to trimming and J lost 8 bases; unmatched junction nucleotides: 5.

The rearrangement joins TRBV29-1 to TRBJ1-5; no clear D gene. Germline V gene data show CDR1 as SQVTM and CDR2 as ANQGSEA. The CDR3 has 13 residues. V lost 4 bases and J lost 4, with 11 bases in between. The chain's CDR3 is CSVALQNNQPQHF. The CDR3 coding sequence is TGCAGCGTTGCGCTACAGAATAATCAGCCCCAGCATTTT.

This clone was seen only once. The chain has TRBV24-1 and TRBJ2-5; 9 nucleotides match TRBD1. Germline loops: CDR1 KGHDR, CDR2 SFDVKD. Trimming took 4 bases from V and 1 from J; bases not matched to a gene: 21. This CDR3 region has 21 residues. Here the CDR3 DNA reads TGTGCCACCAGTGACCCCCCAGTGCCCGACAGGGGGTCTGACCGCCAAGAGACCCAGTACTTC. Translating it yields CATSDPPVPDRGSDRQETQYF.

CDR3 nucleotide sequence: TGTGCCAGTAGTATAGATCCGTTTAACTATGGCTACACCTTC. This encodes CASSIDPFNYGYTF. V and J are TRBV19 and TRBJ1-2; no reliable D call. Germline loops: CDR1 LNHDA, CDR2 SQIVND (reference sequence). The CDR3 length is 14 residues. V gave up 0 bases and J gave up 1 base, with 6 bases separating them. The variable domain in full, with the rest retrieved from reference TRBV19 and TRBJ1-2, is DGGITQSPKYLFRKEGQNVTLSCEQNLNHDAMYWYRQDPGQGLRLIYYSQIVNDFQKGDIAEGYSVSREKKESFPLTVTSAQKNPTAFYLCASSIDPFNYGYTFGSGTRLTVV.

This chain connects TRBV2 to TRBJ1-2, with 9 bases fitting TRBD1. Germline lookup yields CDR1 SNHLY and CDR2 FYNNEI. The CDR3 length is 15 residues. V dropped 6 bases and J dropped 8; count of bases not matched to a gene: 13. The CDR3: CASRPSSGQGGGYTF. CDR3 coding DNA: TGTGCCAGCAGGCCGAGTTCGGGACAGGGTGGCGGCTACACCTTC.

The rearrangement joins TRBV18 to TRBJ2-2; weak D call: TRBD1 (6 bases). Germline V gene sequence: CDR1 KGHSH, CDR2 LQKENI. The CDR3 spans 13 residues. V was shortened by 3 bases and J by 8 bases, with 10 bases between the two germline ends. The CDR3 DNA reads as TGTGCCAGCTCACCCCGCAGGGGAGGGGAGCTGTTTTTT. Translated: CASSPRRGGELFF. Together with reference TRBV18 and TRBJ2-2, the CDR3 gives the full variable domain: NAGVMQNPRHLVRRRGQEARLRCSPMKGHSHVYWYRQLPEEGLKFMVYLQKENIIDESGMPKERFSAEFPKEGPSILRIQQVVRGDSAAYFCASSPRRGGELFFGEGSRLTVL.

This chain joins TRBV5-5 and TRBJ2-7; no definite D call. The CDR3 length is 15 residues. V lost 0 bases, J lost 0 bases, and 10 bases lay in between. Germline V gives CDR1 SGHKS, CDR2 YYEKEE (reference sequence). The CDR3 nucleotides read TGTGCCAGCAGCTTGGATCCAGTATCCTCCTACGAGCAGTACTTC. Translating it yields CASSLDPVSSYEQYF.

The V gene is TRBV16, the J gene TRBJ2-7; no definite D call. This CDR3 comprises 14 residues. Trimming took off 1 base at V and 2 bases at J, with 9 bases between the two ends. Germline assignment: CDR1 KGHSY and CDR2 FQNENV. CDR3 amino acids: CASSQFDWTYEQYF. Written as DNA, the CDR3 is TGTGCCAGCAGCCAATTCGACTGGACCTACGAGCAGTACTTC.

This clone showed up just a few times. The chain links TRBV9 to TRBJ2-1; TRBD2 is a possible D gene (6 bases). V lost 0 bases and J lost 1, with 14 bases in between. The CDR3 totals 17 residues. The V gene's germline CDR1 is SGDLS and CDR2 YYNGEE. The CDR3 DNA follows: TGTGCCAGCAGCGTAGGGTATAGGAGCGGGTCCTACAATGAGCAGTTCTTC. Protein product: CASSVGYRSGSYNEQFF. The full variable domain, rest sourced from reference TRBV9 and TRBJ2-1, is DSGVTQTPKHLITATGQRVTLRCSPRSGDLSVYWYQQSLDQGLQFLIQYYNGEERAKGNILERFSAQQFPDLHSELNLSSLELGDSALYFCASSVGYRSGSYNEQFFGPGTRLTVL.

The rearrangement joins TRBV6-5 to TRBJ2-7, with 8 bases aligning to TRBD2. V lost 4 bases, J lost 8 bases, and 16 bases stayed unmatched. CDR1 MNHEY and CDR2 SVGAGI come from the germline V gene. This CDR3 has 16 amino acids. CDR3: CASSSHGAGGPKKQYF. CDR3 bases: TGTGCCAGCAGTTCCCATGGGGCGGGAGGCCCTAAGAAGCAGTACTTC.

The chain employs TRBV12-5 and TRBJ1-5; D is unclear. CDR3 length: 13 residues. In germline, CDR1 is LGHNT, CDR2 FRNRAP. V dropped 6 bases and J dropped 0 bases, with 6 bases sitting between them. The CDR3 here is CASGRDSNQPQHF. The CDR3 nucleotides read TGTGCTAGTGGGCGCGATAGCAATCAGCCCCAGCATTTT.

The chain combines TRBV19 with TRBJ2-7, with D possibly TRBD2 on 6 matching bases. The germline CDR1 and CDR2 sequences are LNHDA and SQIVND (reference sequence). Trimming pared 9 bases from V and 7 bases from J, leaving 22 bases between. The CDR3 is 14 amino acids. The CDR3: CASGRGGMFREQYF. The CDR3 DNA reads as TGTGCCAGCGGTAGGGGCGGGATGTTTAGAGAGCAGTACTTC.

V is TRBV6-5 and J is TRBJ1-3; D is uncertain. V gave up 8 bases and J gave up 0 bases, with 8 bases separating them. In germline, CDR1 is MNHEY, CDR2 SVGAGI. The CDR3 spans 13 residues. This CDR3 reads CASAIGSGNTIYF. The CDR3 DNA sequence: TGTGCCAGCGCTATTGGCTCTGGAAACACCATATATTTT.

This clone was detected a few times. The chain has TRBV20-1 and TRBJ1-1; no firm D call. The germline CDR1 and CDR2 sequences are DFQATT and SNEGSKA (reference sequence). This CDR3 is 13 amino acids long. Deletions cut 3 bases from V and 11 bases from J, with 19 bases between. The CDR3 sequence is CSASLATGKSAFF. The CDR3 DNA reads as TGCAGTGCTAGTTTAGCGACGGGGAAATCTGCTTTCTTT.

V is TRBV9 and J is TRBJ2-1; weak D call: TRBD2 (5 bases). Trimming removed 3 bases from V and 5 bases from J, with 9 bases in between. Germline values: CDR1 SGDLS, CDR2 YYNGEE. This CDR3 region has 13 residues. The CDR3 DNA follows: TGTGCCAGCAGCGCCGAGGGTCACAATGAGCAGTTCTTC. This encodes CASSAEGHNEQFF.

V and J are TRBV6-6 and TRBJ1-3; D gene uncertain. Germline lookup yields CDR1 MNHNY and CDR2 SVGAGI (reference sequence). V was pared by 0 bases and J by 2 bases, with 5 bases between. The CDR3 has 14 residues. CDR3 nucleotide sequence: TGTGCCAGCAGTTACTCTGGGCCTGGAAACACCATATATTTT. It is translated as CASSYSGPGNTIYF.

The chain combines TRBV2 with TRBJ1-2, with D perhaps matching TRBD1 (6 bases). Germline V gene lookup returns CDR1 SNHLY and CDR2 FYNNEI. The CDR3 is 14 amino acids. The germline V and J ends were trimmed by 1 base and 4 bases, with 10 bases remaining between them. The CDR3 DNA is TGTGCCAGCAGTGAAGTTGGACAGCTCTATGGCTACACCTTC. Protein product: CASSEVGQLYGYTF.

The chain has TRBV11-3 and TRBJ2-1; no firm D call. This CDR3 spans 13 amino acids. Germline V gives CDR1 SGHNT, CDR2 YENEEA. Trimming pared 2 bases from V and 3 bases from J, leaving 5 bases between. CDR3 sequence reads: CASSLNRYNEQFF. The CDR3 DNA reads TGTGCCAGCAGCTTAAATCGCTACAATGAGCAGTTCTTC. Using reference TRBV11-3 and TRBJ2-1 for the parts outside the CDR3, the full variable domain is EAGVVQSPRYKIIEKKQPVAFWCNPISGHNTLYWYLQNLGQGPELLIRYENEEAVDDSQLPKDRFSAERLKGVDSTLKIQPAELGDSAVYLCASSLNRYNEQFFGPGTRLTVL.

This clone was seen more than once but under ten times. CDR3 region: CASSLQGENEKLFF. The CDR3 DNA sequence: TGTGCCAGCAGCCTACAGGGAGAAAATGAAAAACTGTTTTTT. The chain combines TRBV7-2 with TRBJ1-4; D perhaps matches TRBD1 (6 bases). The germline V gene encodes CDR1 SGHTA and CDR2 FQGNSA. Trimming took off 5 bases at V and 5 bases at J, with 12 bases between the two ends. This CDR3 contains 14 residues.

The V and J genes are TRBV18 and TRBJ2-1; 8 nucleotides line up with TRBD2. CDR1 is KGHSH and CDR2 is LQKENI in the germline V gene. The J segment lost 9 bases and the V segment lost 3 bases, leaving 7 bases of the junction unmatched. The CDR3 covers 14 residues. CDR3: CASSPGRGGGEQFF. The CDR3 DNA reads TGTGCCAGCTCACCGGGACGGGGGGGCGGTGAGCAGTTCTTC.

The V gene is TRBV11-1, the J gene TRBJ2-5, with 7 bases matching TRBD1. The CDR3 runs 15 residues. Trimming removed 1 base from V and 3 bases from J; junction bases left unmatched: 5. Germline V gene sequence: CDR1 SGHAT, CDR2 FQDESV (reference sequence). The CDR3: CASSLVIGQEETQYF. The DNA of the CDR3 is TGTGCCAGCAGCTTAGTTATAGGACAGGAAGAGACCCAGTACTTC.

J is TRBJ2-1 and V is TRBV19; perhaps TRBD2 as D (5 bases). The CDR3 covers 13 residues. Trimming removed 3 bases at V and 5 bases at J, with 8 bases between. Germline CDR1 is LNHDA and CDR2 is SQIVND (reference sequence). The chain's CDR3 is CASSMGSHNEQFF. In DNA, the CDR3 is TGTGCCAGTAGTATGGGGAGTCACAATGAGCAGTTCTTC.

The CDR3 nucleotides read TGCGCCAGCAGCTTGGAGTCGACAGGGGGCGATGGAAACACCATATATTTT. Translation: CASSLESTGGDGNTIYF. V is TRBV5-1 and J is TRBJ1-3; 10 positions agree with TRBD1. The CDR3 runs to 17 residues. CDR1 and CDR2 from the germline V gene are SGHRS and YFSETQ. Trimming cost V 0 bases and J 3 bases; bases outside gene matches: 6.

The CDR3 reads CSVEGLAGADTQYF. In DNA, the CDR3 is TGCAGCGTGGAGGGACTAGCGGGAGCAGATACGCAGTATTTT. The chain is built from TRBV29-1 and TRBJ2-3, with 14 bases lining up with TRBD2. The ends lost 6 bases at V and 4 bases at J; junction bases unmatched: 3. CDR1 is SQVTM and CDR2 is ANQGSEA in the germline V gene. This CDR3 has 14 residues.